This T cell receptor (beta chain) was observed in a study of cytomegalovirus exposure and HLA in healthy donors. With respect to this clone: Its antigen is still unknown.

Trimming took off 5 bases at V and 2 bases at J, with 10 bases between the two ends. Germline CDR1 is LGHNT and CDR2 is FRNRAP. This CDR3 comprises 14 residues. The PCR made use of 60 Vbeta and 13 Jbeta primers. Clones were read by immunoSEQ multiplex PCR, and TCRdb kept only the in-frame ones, dropping some. The data show approximately 120,000 clones, 80% to 85% seen once. The study, taken as a whole, reports: Rarity marked most TCR sequences, yet some public TCRs occurred in many donors.

The chain recombines TRBV12-5 with TRBJ2-1, with D perhaps matching TRBD1 (6 bases). Sequencing was performed on PBMCs. This TCR derives from a woman in her 30s in good health and CMV-seronegative. The CDR3 is CASGPRDTYNEQFF. The CDR3 DNA follows: TGTGCTAGTGGTCCCCGGGACACCTACAATGAGCAGTTCTTC.